Listed below are T cell receptor beta chains from one sample, sequenced in a study of shared clonotypes between healthy human individuals. Using immunoSEQ multiplex PCR, the repertoire was profiled, and TCRdb retains in-frame clones only, with some absent. Here the sample spans about 480,000 clones, 70% to 80% being singletons. Material for sequencing was PBMCs. All receptors come from a woman aged 40 to 55 in good health. Some clones in this sample may be carry-over from other donors' samples. The CDR3 runs from the conserved cysteine through the conserved F or W. Fields, in order: clone size, D gene, J gene, V gene, CDR3 protein, CDR3 DNA. The D gene is left open where the match is weak. A clone size is listed for some rows: how often the clone was seen (once, few, many), or a class if it is expanded.

abundance: -; d_gene: TRBD2; j_gene: TRBJ2-5; v_gene: TRBV7-9; CDR3aa: CASSPGLAVQETQYF; CDR3nt: TGTGCCAGCAGCCCGGGACTAGCGGTACAAGAGACCCAGTACTTC
abundance: -; d_gene: -; j_gene: TRBJ1-2; v_gene: TRBV19; CDR3aa: CASSIQGSNYGYTF; CDR3nt: TGTGCCAGTAGTATACAGGGCTCCAACTATGGCTACACCTTC
abundance: -; d_gene: -; j_gene: TRBJ1-1; v_gene: TRBV27; CDR3aa: CASSRSGTEAFF; CDR3nt: TGTGCCAGCAGTCGCTCGGGAACTGAAGCTTTCTTT
abundance: once; d_gene: TRBD2; j_gene: TRBJ2-1; v_gene: TRBV7-3; CDR3aa: CASSTGTSGYNEQFF; CDR3nt: TGTGCCAGCAGCACCGGGACTAGCGGGTACAATGAGCAGTTCTTC
abundance: -; d_gene: -; j_gene: TRBJ1-2; v_gene: TRBV2; CDR3aa: CASRGRLGGYTF; CDR3nt: TGTGCCAGCAGAGGCAGACTCGGGGGCTACACCTTC
abundance: -; d_gene: -; j_gene: TRBJ1-2; v_gene: TRBV25-1; CDR3aa: CASSEYTLGGGRDGYTF; CDR3nt: TGTGCCAGCAGTGAATATACCCTGGGGGGGGGTCGAGATGGCTACACCTTC
abundance: -; d_gene: TRBD1; j_gene: TRBJ1-2; v_gene: TRBV27; CDR3aa: CASSTNDRARGYTF; CDR3nt: TGTGCCAGCAGCACGAACGACAGGGCGCGTGGCTACACCTTC
abundance: few; d_gene: TRBD1; j_gene: TRBJ2-4; v_gene: TRBV11-3; CDR3aa: CASSSGQGSKNIQYF; CDR3nt: TGTGCCAGCAGCTCCGGACAGGGTTCCAAAAACATTCAGTACTTC
abundance: -; d_gene: TRBD1; j_gene: TRBJ1-2; v_gene: TRBV4-1; CDR3aa: CASSRTGADGYTF; CDR3nt: TGCGCCAGCAGCCGGACAGGGGCGGATGGCTACACCTTC
abundance: -; d_gene: TRBD1; j_gene: TRBJ2-7; v_gene: TRBV9; CDR3aa: CASSASGQPYEQYF; CDR3nt: TGTGCCAGCAGCGCATCGGGACAGCCCTACGAGCAGTACTTC
abundance: -; d_gene: -; j_gene: TRBJ1-6; v_gene: TRBV19; CDR3aa: CASSPGRNNSPLHF; CDR3nt: TGTGCCAGTAGTCCGGGACGGAATAATTCACCCCTCCACTTT
abundance: -; d_gene: TRBD2; j_gene: TRBJ2-7; v_gene: TRBV5-1; CDR3aa: CASSLGTSGNTYEQYF; CDR3nt: TGCGCCAGCAGCTTGGGTACTAGCGGGAACACCTACGAGCAGTACTTC
abundance: -; d_gene: TRBD2; j_gene: TRBJ2-5; v_gene: TRBV5-1; CDR3aa: CASSLMGLAGGERGETQYF; CDR3nt: TGCGCCAGCAGCTTGATGGGACTAGCGGGAGGAGAGAGGGGAGAGACCCAGTACTTC